A selection of T cell receptor beta chains follows, all from one sample in a study of memory CD4+ T cells and cytomegalovirus serostatus. TCRdb's copy holds only in-frame clones and misses some; the assay was immunoSEQ multiplex PCR. Of 38,000 or so clones in the sample, about four fifths were seen once. Sequenced material: memory CD4+ T cells from blood. The receptor source for this set is an adult in good health and CMV-seronegative. Both conserved end residues are part of each CDR3. Fields, in order: D gene, J gene, V gene, clone size, CDR3 DNA, CDR3 protein. The D gene is left open where the match is weak. Rows may omit the clone size; those that give it use once, few, many or a size class.

d_call: NA; j_call: TRBJ2-2; v_call: TRBV2; clone_size: NA; cdr3_nt: TGTGCCAGCAGTGATGAAGGGACCGGGGAGCTGTTTTTT; cdr3_aa: CASSDEGTGELFF
d_call: NA; j_call: TRBJ1-2; v_call: TRBV19; clone_size: NA; cdr3_nt: TGTGCCAGTACCCCAGGAGAGCGGAACCCCTATGGCTACACCTTC; cdr3_aa: CASTPGERNPYGYTF
d_call: NA; j_call: TRBJ2-3; v_call: TRBV6-5; clone_size: NA; cdr3_nt: TGTGCCAGCAGTTCTACAGCAGATACGCAGTATTTT; cdr3_aa: CASSSTADTQYF
d_call: NA; j_call: TRBJ1-2; v_call: TRBV7-8; clone_size: NA; cdr3_nt: TGTGCCAGCAGCTTTGGGGATCGTGGCTACACCTTC; cdr3_aa: CASSFGDRGYTF
d_call: TRBD2; j_call: TRBJ2-1; v_call: TRBV2; clone_size: NA; cdr3_nt: TGTGCCAGCAATGTAGCGGGGGGGCCCCGAGAGCAGTTCTTC; cdr3_aa: CASNVAGGPREQFF
d_call: NA; j_call: TRBJ1-6; v_call: TRBV5-1; clone_size: NA; cdr3_nt: TGCGCCAGCAGAAATCCAGGGGCCCGGACTCATTCACCCCTCCACTTT; cdr3_aa: CASRNPGARTHSPLHF
d_call: NA; j_call: TRBJ2-7; v_call: TRBV5-6; clone_size: NA; cdr3_nt: TGTGCCAGCGGTTGGTTGGGCGAGCAGTACTTC; cdr3_aa: CASGWLGEQYF
d_call: NA; j_call: TRBJ2-1; v_call: TRBV11-2; clone_size: NA; cdr3_nt: TGTGCCAGCAGCGCCAACAGGAATGAGCAGTTCTTC; cdr3_aa: CASSANRNEQFF
d_call: NA; j_call: TRBJ2-7; v_call: TRBV5-6; clone_size: NA; cdr3_nt: TGTGCCAGCAGCTTGTATAAGGGAGGAGAGCAGTACTTC; cdr3_aa: CASSLYKGGEQYF
d_call: NA; j_call: TRBJ1-2; v_call: TRBV27; clone_size: NA; cdr3_nt: TGTGCCAGCAGTTTATCCTCGTTCGAGGGCTACACCTTC; cdr3_aa: CASSLSSFEGYTF
d_call: TRBD1; j_call: TRBJ1-1; v_call: TRBV6-1; clone_size: NA; cdr3_nt: TGTGCCAGCAGGTCTCAGGGGGTGGACACTGAAGCTTTCTTT; cdr3_aa: CASRSQGVDTEAFF
d_call: NA; j_call: TRBJ2-3; v_call: TRBV9; clone_size: NA; cdr3_nt: TGTGCCAGCAGCGTAGGGCCGGGTGATACGCAGTATTTT; cdr3_aa: CASSVGPGDTQYF
d_call: TRBD2; j_call: TRBJ2-1; v_call: TRBV6-1; clone_size: once; cdr3_nt: TGTGCCAGCAGCTCCGAGCGGGGGGGCGAAAATGAGCAGTTCTTC; cdr3_aa: CASSSERGGENEQFF
d_call: NA; j_call: TRBJ1-1; v_call: TRBV5-6; clone_size: NA; cdr3_nt: TGTGCCAGCAGCCCCCGGTGGGGGATGAACACTGAAGCTTTCTTT; cdr3_aa: CASSPRWGMNTEAFF
d_call: TRBD1; j_call: TRBJ2-1; v_call: TRBV29-1; clone_size: NA; cdr3_nt: TGCAGCTCCAGGGACAGGGGAGGCTCCAATGAGCAGTTCTTC; cdr3_aa: CSSRDRGGSNEQFF
d_call: TRBD2; j_call: TRBJ2-3; v_call: TRBV10-3; clone_size: few; cdr3_nt: TGTGCCATTTCCGGACTAGCGTCGTCCACAGATACGCAGTATTTT; cdr3_aa: CAISGLASSTDTQYF
d_call: NA; j_call: TRBJ1-3; v_call: TRBV4-1; clone_size: once; cdr3_nt: TGCGCCAGCAGCCAAGAGTCCAGGAAGGTTGGAAACACCATATATTTT; cdr3_aa: CASSQESRKVGNTIYF
d_call: NA; j_call: TRBJ1-5; v_call: TRBV6-1; clone_size: NA; cdr3_nt: TGTGCCAGCAGTGGGGGGTGGGCGGGAATGCAGCCCCAGCATTTT; cdr3_aa: CASSGGWAGMQPQHF
d_call: NA; j_call: TRBJ1-1; v_call: TRBV7-9; clone_size: NA; cdr3_nt: TGTGCCACCACTCCTGAAGCTTTCTTT; cdr3_aa: CATTPEAFF
d_call: TRBD1; j_call: TRBJ1-2; v_call: TRBV19; clone_size: NA; cdr3_nt: TGTGCCAGTAGTTGGCTACCGGGACAGGGGAGCTATGGCTACACCTTC; cdr3_aa: CASSWLPGQGSYGYTF
d_call: NA; j_call: TRBJ1-3; v_call: TRBV5-8; clone_size: NA; cdr3_nt: TGTGCCAGCAGCGAGGAGGGGTACTCTGGAAACACCATATATTTT; cdr3_aa: CASSEEGYSGNTIYF
d_call: TRBD1; j_call: TRBJ2-1; v_call: TRBV18; clone_size: NA; cdr3_nt: TGTGCCAGCTCACCGGGGACAGCCTACAATGAGCAGTTCTTC; cdr3_aa: CASSPGTAYNEQFF
d_call: NA; j_call: TRBJ2-7; v_call: TRBV28; clone_size: NA; cdr3_nt: TGTGCCAGCAGCCGGGCGATAGTCAGAGCGTCCTACGAGCAGTACTTC; cdr3_aa: CASSRAIVRASYEQYF
d_call: NA; j_call: TRBJ2-2; v_call: TRBV7-9; clone_size: NA; cdr3_nt: TGTGCCAGCAGACTTTTGGGGGGCAACACCGGGGAGCTGTTTTTT; cdr3_aa: CASRLLGGNTGELFF
d_call: NA; j_call: TRBJ2-2; v_call: TRBV25-1; clone_size: NA; cdr3_nt: TGTGCCAGCAGTGATGGGGCGGCCCGGGGGGAGCTGTTTTTT; cdr3_aa: CASSDGAARGELFF
d_call: NA; j_call: TRBJ2-3; v_call: TRBV6-4; clone_size: NA; cdr3_nt: TGTGCCAGCAGTGACAGGGGGTTCACAGATACGCAGTATTTT; cdr3_aa: CASSDRGFTDTQYF
d_call: NA; j_call: TRBJ1-5; v_call: TRBV7-9; clone_size: NA; cdr3_nt: TGTGCCAGCAGCCGTTGGGGTAGCAATCAGCCCCAGCATTTT; cdr3_aa: CASSRWGSNQPQHF
d_call: NA; j_call: TRBJ2-2; v_call: TRBV6-5; clone_size: NA; cdr3_nt: TGTGCCAGCACCGCCAGCCGTTCTGGGGAGCTGTTTTTT; cdr3_aa: CASTASRSGELFF
d_call: TRBD1; j_call: TRBJ2-1; v_call: TRBV2; clone_size: NA; cdr3_nt: TGTGCCAGCAGCCAAAATGCAGGGGGTAATTCGCAGTTCTTC; cdr3_aa: CASSQNAGGNSQFF
d_call: TRBD2; j_call: TRBJ2-3; v_call: TRBV30; clone_size: NA; cdr3_nt: TGTGCCTGGAGCTCAGCGGGGACGGCAACAGATACGCAGTATTTT; cdr3_aa: CAWSSAGTATDTQYF
d_call: NA; j_call: TRBJ2-7; v_call: TRBV6-5; clone_size: NA; cdr3_nt: TGTGCCAGCAGTTACACTACGGACACCTCCTACGAGCAGTACTTC; cdr3_aa: CASSYTTDTSYEQYF
d_call: NA; j_call: TRBJ1-6; v_call: TRBV5-4; clone_size: NA; cdr3_nt: TGTGCCAGCGCTCACGGGCGAAGCGGGTCCTATAATTCACCCCTCCACTTT; cdr3_aa: CASAHGRSGSYNSPLHF
d_call: NA; j_call: TRBJ2-3; v_call: TRBV9; clone_size: NA; cdr3_nt: TGTGCCAGCAGCGTAGAGATTGTGGGGGGCGCGGATACGCAGTATTTT; cdr3_aa: CASSVEIVGGADTQYF
d_call: NA; j_call: TRBJ1-1; v_call: TRBV7-2; clone_size: once; cdr3_nt: TGTGCCAGCAGCTTAAGGGAACGACGTACGGCTTTCTTT; cdr3_aa: CASSLRERRTAFF
d_call: NA; j_call: TRBJ1-6; v_call: TRBV21-1; clone_size: NA; cdr3_nt: TGTGCCAGCAGGGGGAACTATAATTCACCCCTCCACTTT; cdr3_aa: CASRGNYNSPLHF
d_call: NA; j_call: TRBJ1-3; v_call: TRBV18; clone_size: NA; cdr3_nt: TGTGCCAGCTCACCACCGGAGGGTCCCGCTGGAAACACCATATATTTT; cdr3_aa: CASSPPEGPAGNTIYF
d_call: TRBD1; j_call: TRBJ1-2; v_call: TRBV11-2; clone_size: NA; cdr3_nt: TGTGCCAGCAGCCAAGGACAGGAATATGGCTACACCTTC; cdr3_aa: CASSQGQEYGYTF
d_call: NA; j_call: TRBJ1-1; v_call: TRBV1; clone_size: NA; cdr3_nt: TGCACCAGCAGCCACGGACAGTCCATGACTGAAGCTTTCTTT; cdr3_aa: CTSSHGQSMTEAFF
d_call: TRBD1; j_call: TRBJ2-3; v_call: TRBV2; clone_size: few; cdr3_nt: TGTGCCAGCAGTGGACAGGGGCGCACAGATACGCAGTATTTT; cdr3_aa: CASSGQGRTDTQYF
d_call: NA; j_call: TRBJ2-4; v_call: TRBV2; clone_size: few; cdr3_nt: TGTGCCAGCAGTGGGTGGGGCAAAAACATTCAGTACTTC; cdr3_aa: CASSGWGKNIQYF
d_call: NA; j_call: TRBJ1-5; v_call: TRBV30; clone_size: NA; cdr3_nt: TGTGCCTGGAGTGTGCGGCCAAATCAGCCCCAGCATTTT; cdr3_aa: CAWSVRPNQPQHF
d_call: NA; j_call: TRBJ1-4; v_call: TRBV5-5; clone_size: NA; cdr3_nt: TGTGCCAGCAGCGGGGCGAGGTCGGGAACAACTAATGAAAAACTGTTTTTT; cdr3_aa: CASSGARSGTTNEKLFF
d_call: TRBD1; j_call: TRBJ2-7; v_call: TRBV6-1; clone_size: NA; cdr3_nt: TGTGCCAGCGGGTTCCTAGGGGACAGCTCCTACGAGCAGTACTTC; cdr3_aa: CASGFLGDSSYEQYF
d_call: TRBD1; j_call: TRBJ2-7; v_call: TRBV5-4; clone_size: few; cdr3_nt: TGTGCCAGCAGCAATGAGGACAGGTTGACTTCCTACGAGCAGTACTTC; cdr3_aa: CASSNEDRLTSYEQYF
d_call: NA; j_call: TRBJ2-1; v_call: TRBV11-2; clone_size: NA; cdr3_nt: TGTGCCAGCAGCCCTACCTTCACGGACCCTAGCAATGAGCAGTTCTTC; cdr3_aa: CASSPTFTDPSNEQFF